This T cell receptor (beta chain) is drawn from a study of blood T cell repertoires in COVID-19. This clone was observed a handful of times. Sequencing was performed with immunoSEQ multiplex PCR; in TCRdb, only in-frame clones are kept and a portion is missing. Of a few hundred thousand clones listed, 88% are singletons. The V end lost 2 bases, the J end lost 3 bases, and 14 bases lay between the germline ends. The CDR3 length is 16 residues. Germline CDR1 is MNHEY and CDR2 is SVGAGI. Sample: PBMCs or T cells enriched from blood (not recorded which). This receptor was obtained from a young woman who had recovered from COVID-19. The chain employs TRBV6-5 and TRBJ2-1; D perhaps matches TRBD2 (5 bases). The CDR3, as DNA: TGTGCCAGCAGTTACAACCCGGGGATTAACTACAATGAGCAGTTCTTC. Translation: CASSYNPGINYNEQFF.